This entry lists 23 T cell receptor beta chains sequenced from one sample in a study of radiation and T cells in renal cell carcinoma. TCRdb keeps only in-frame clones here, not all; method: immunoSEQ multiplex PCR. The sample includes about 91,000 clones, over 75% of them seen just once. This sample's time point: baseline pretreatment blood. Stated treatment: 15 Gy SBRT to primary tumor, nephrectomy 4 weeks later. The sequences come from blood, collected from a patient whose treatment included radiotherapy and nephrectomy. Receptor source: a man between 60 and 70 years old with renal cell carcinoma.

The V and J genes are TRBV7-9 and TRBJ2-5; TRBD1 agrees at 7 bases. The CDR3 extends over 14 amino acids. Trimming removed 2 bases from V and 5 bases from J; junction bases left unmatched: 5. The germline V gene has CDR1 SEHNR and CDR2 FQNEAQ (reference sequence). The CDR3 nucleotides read TGTGCCAGCAGCTTAACACAGGGGTGGGAGACCCAGTACTTC. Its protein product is CASSLTQGWETQYF. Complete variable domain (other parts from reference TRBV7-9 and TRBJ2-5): DTGVSQNPRHKITKRGQNVTFRCDPISEHNRLYWYRQTLGQGPEFLTYFQNEAQLEKSRLLSDRFSAERPKGSFSTLEIQRTEQGDSAMYLCASSLTQGWETQYFGPGTRLLVL.

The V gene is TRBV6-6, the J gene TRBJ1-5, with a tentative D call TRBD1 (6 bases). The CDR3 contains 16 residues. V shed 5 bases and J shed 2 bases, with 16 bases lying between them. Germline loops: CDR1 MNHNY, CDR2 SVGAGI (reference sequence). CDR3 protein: CASSIQGRVGNQPQHF. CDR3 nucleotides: TGTGCCAGCAGTATACAGGGCAGGGTTGGCAATCAGCCCCAGCATTTT.

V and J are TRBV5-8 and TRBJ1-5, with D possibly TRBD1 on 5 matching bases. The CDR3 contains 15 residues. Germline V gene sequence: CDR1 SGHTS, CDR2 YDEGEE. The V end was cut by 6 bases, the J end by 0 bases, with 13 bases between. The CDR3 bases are TGTGCCAGCACGCAGGGTAGGGATAGCAATCAGCCCCAGCATTTT. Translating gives CASTQGRDSNQPQHF.

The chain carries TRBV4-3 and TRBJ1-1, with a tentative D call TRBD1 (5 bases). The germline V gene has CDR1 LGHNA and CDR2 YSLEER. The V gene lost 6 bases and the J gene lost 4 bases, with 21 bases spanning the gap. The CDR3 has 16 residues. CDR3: CASRSDGGRAGTEAFF. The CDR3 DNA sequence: TGCGCCAGCAGGTCTGATGGGGGAAGAGCAGGCACTGAAGCTTTCTTT.

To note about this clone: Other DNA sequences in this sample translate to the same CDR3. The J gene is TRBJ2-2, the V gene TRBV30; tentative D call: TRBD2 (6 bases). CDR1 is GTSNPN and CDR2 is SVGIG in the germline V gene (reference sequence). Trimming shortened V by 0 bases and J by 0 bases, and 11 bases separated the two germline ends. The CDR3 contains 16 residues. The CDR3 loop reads CAWSVGLASNTGELFF. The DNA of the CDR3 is TGTGCCTGGAGTGTAGGGCTAGCGTCGAACACCGGGGAGCTGTTTTTT.

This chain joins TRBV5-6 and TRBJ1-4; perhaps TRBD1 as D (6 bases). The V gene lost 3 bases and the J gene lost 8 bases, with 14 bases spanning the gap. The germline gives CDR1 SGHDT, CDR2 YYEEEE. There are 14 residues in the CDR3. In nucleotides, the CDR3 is TGTGCCAGCAGCTACAGGGTTAATCGGGAAAAACTGTTTTTT. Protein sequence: CASSYRVNREKLFF.

CDR3 coding DNA: TGTGCCAGCAGCTTAGTATACGGAGCTAGCACAGATACGCAGTATTTT. It translates to CASSLVYGASTDTQYF. The chain has TRBV7-7 and TRBJ2-3; no clear D. Germline V gene sequence: CDR1 SSHAT, CDR2 FNYEAQ (reference sequence). Trimming stripped 1 base from V and 0 bases from J, with 11 bases between. The length of the CDR3 is 16 residues.

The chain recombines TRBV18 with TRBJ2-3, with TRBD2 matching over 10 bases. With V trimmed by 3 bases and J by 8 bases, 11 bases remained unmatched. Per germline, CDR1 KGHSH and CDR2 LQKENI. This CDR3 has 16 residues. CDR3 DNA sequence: TGTGCCAGCTCACCCCTAGCGGGAGTCGCTGCAGGTACGCAGTATTTT. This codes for CASSPLAGVAAGTQYF.

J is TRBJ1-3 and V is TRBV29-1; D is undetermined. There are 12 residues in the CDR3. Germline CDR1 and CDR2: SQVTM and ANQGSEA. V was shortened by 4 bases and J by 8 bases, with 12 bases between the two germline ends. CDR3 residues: CSVVPGRDTIYF. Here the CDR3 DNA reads TGCAGCGTTGTACCTGGACGGGACACCATATATTTT.

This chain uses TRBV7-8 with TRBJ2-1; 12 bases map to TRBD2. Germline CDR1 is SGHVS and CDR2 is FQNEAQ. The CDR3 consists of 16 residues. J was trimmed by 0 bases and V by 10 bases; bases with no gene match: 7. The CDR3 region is CATTSGSDTSYNEQFF. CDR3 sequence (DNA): TGTGCCACGACTAGCGGGAGTGATACCTCCTACAATGAGCAGTTCTTC.

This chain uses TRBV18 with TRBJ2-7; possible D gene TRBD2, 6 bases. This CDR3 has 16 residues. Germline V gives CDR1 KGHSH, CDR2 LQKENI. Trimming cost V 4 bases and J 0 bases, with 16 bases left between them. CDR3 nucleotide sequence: TGTGCCAGCTCACAGGCAGCTAGCGCCTTCTCCTACGAGCAGTACTTC. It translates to CASSQAASAFSYEQYF. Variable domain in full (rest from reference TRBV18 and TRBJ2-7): NAGVMQNPRHLVRRRGQEARLRCSPMKGHSHVYWYRQLPEEGLKFMVYLQKENIIDESGMPKERFSAEFPKEGPSILRIQQVVRGDSAAYFCASSQAASAFSYEQYFGPGTRLTVT.

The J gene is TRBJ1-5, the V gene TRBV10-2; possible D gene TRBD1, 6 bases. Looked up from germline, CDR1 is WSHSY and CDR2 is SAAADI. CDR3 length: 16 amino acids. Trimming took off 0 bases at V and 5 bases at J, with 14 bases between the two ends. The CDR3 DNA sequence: TGCGCCAGCAGTGAGTCCTCGGGGGGCGGGGATCAGCCCCAGCATTTT. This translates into CASSESSGGGDQPQHF.

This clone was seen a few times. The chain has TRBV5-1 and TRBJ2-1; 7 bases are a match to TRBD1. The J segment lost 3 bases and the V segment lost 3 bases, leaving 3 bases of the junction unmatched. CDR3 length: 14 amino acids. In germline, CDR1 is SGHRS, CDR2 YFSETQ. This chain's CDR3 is CASSSGQYYNEQFF. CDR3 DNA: TGCGCCAGCAGCTCGGGACAGTACTACAATGAGCAGTTCTTC.

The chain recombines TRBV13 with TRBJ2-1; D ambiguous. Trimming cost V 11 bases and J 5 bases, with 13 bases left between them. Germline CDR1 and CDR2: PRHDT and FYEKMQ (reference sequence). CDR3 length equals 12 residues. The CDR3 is CASTRVDNEQFF. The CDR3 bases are TGTGCCTCAACCCGGGTGGACAATGAGCAGTTCTTC.

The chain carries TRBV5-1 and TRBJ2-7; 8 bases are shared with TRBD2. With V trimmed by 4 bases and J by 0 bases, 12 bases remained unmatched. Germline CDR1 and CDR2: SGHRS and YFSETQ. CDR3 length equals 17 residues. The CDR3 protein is CASSPRAGGPNSYEQYF. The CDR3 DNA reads TGCGCCAGCAGCCCGCGGGCGGGAGGCCCCAACTCCTACGAGCAGTACTTC. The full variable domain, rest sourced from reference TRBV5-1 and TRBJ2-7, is KAGVTQTPRYLIKTRGQQVTLSCSPISGHRSVSWYQQTPGQGLQFLFEYFSETQRNKGNFPGRFSGRQFSNSRSEMNVSTLELGDSALYLCASSPRAGGPNSYEQYFGPGTRLTVT.

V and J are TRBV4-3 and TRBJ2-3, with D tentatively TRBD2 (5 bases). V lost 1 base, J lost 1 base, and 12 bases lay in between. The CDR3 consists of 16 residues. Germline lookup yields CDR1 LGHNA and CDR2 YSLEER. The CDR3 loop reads CASSQGEAVGTDTQYF. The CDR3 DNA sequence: TGCGCCAGCAGCCAAGGAGAAGCGGTAGGCACAGATACGCAGTATTTT.

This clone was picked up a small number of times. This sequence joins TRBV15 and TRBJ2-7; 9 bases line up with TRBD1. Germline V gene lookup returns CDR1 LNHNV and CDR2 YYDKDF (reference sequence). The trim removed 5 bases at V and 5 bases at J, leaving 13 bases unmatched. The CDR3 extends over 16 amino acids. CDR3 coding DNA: TGTGCCACCAGCCAGGGTTCTGGACAGGGGTCCCACGAGCAGTACTTC. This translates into CATSQGSGQGSHEQYF.

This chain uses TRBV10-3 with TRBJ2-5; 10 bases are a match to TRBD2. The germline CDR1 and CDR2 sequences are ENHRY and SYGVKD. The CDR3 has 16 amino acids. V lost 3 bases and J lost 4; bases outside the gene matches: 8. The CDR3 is CAISDPLRTSGETQYF. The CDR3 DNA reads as TGTGCCATCAGTGACCCACTACGGACTAGCGGAGAGACCCAGTACTTC.

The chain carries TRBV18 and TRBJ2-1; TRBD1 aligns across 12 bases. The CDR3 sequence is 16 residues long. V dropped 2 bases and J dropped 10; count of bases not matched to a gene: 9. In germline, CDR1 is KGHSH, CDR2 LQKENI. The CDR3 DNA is TGTGCCAGCTCACCAACGCCGGGACAGGGGGCGGCGGAGCAGTTCTTC. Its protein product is CASSPTPGQGAAEQFF.

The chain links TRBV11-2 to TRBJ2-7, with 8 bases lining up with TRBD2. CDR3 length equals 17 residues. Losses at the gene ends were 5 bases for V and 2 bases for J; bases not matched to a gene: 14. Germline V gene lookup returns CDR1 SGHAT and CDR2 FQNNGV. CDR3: CASSTPRSSGSAYEQYF. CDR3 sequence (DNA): TGTGCCAGCAGCACCCCACGTTCCAGCGGGAGTGCCTACGAGCAGTACTTC.

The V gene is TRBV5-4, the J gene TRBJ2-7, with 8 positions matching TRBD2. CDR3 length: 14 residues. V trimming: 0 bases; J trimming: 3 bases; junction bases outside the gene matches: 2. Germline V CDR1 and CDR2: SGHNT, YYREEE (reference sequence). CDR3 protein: CASSLDSGVYEQYF. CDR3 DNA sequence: TGTGCCAGCAGCTTGGATAGCGGGGTCTACGAGCAGTACTTC.

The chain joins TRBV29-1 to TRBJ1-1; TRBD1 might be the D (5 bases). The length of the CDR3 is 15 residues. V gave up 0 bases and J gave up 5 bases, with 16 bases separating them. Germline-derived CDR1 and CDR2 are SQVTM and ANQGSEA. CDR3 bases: TGCAGCGTTGAAGATCAGATTTGGGGGGGGACTGAAGCTTTCTTT. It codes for CSVEDQIWGGTEAFF.

CDR3 coding DNA: TGCGCCAGCAGCCAAGATCTCGATCGAAGGGCAGACTTTAACTATGGCTACACCTTC. Its protein is CASSQDLDRRADFNYGYTF. V is TRBV4-1 and J is TRBJ1-2; D remains ambiguous. Trimming pared 0 bases from V and 1 base from J, leaving 21 bases between. This CDR3 has 19 residues. Germline loops: CDR1 MGHRA, CDR2 YSYEKL.